These T cell receptor beta chains were read from a single sample in a study of blood T cells in healthy people across ages. TCRdb recomputed calls from the 5' RACE reads with MiXCR, one row per CDR3 protein. The table includes some 1.5 million distinct CDR3 sequences, 35% to 45% detected once. Sequencing used blood. The source of these receptors is a woman under 30 in good health. Each CDR3 is given with its conserved first and last residue. The order of the fields is J gene, clone size, V gene, D gene, CDR3 protein. A D gene is named only where the DNA matches it firmly. Clone size is not always given. Where it is, it says once, few, many or a class for expanded clones.

>TRBJ2-1|.|TRBV28|TRBD2
CASSFSWPSGRFLGNEQFF
>TRBJ1-2|.|TRBV7-8|.
CASSLNEGSYGYTF
>TRBJ2-1|few|TRBV7-9|.
CASSLGGGAYVEQFF
>TRBJ2-3|.|TRBV20-1|TRBD2
CSARDQGLASSTQYF
>TRBJ2-7|few|TRBV27|.
CASSPNRDTYEQYF
>TRBJ2-2|.|TRBV24-1|.
CATSDPRVTRGTPGELFF
>TRBJ2-5|.|TRBV20-1|.
CSGAGYYNEQYF
>TRBJ1-1|.|TRBV6-5|.
CASSYSLDGNTEAFF
>TRBJ2-5|many|TRBV6-6|.
CASSSGTQYF
>TRBJ2-7|few|TRBV2|.
CASSYEGEQYF
>TRBJ2-3|.|TRBV4-1|TRBD2
CASSQVTSEDTQYF
>TRBJ2-1|.|TRBV24-1|.
CATSDEGNEQFF
>TRBJ2-1|.|TRBV28|TRBD1
CASNRGGLYNEQFF
>TRBJ2-1|.|TRBV11-2|.
CASSLEGRGGYNEQFF
>TRBJ1-2|.|TRBV29-1|.
CSVSHAGYIF
>TRBJ2-7|.|TRBV10-3|.
CAISEQQEQYF
>TRBJ2-4|few|TRBV6-2/TRBV6-3|.
CASSPLGGAQNIQYF
>TRBJ1-5|.|TRBV2|.
CASSSGTTSNQPQHF
>TRBJ1-4|.|TRBV4-1|.
CASSQGGPSNEKLFF
>TRBJ2-1|.|TRBV5-5|.
CASSPVPDSYNEQFF
>TRBJ2-1|.|TRBV9|TRBD2
CASSVELGGGHNEQFF
>TRBJ2-2|few|TRBV2|.
CASSGLMGFGELFF
>TRBJ2-3|many|TRBV18|.
CASSPPGTDTQYF
>TRBJ2-3|.|TRBV10-3|TRBD2
CAISELAGGSTDTQYF
>TRBJ2-1|few|TRBV25-1|TRBD1
CASTTGGSYNEQFF
>TRBJ2-3|.|TRBV11-2|.
CASSLGVVSDTQYF
>TRBJ2-7|few|TRBV7-2|TRBD2
CASKQFSGSYEQYF
>TRBJ1-2|few|TRBV18|.
CASSPDRGANYGYTF
>TRBJ1-5|.|TRBV6-2/TRBV6-3|.
CASCVYGDQLQHF
>TRBJ2-3|few|TRBV12-3/TRBV12-4|.
CASRTGTLGTDTQYF
>TRBJ1-2|many|TRBV6-2/TRBV6-3|.
CASSYGTYGYTF
>TRBJ2-3|.|TRBV9|.
CASSVGRHFWTDTQYF
>TRBJ1-6|.|TRBV12-3/TRBV12-4|.
CASSLRRNSYNSPLHF
>TRBJ2-5|few|TRBV6-5|.
CASGRGLQETQYF
>TRBJ1-1|.|TRBV27|.
CASSWRENTEAFF
>TRBJ2-7|.|TRBV3-1|.
CASSPREQFNEQYF
>TRBJ2-5|.|TRBV9|TRBD1
CASSVEGQGGETQYF
>TRBJ2-7|.|TRBV14|TRBD2
CASTSSGEENEQYF
>TRBJ2-7|.|TRBV9|TRBD2
CASSSREGQYEQYF
>TRBJ2-7|few|TRBV7-9|.
CATDWGAYEQYF
>TRBJ2-1|few|TRBV7-6|TRBD2
CASSLYRTSGRLLNNEQFF
>TRBJ2-4|.|TRBV5-4|.
CASSLESNSYKQYF
>TRBJ2-3|.|TRBV12-3/TRBV12-4|.
CASSPLGSIADTQYF
>TRBJ2-3|many|TRBV6-4|TRBD2
CASREAGEPTDTQYF
>TRBJ2-3|.|TRBV7-2|.
CASSVKGRDTQYF
>TRBJ1-1|.|TRBV29-1|.
CSVEAGAGRTEAFF
>TRBJ2-7|.|TRBV6-2/TRBV6-3|.
CASSYSMGQPGVHEQYF
>TRBJ2-7|.|TRBV7-2|.
CASSLRMLGVSSYEQYF
>TRBJ1-2|once|TRBV5-1|TRBD1
CASSRDRPLNSNYGYTF